The sequence of this T cell receptor beta chain was determined in a study of blood T cell repertoires in COVID-19. Background on the study: Material from acute and convalescent COVID-19 was sourced from the United States, Italy and Spain.

V gave up 2 bases and J gave up 2 bases, with 10 bases separating them. Germline loops: CDR1 LGHNA, CDR2 YNFKEQ. This CDR3 region has 14 residues. Cohorts were based on clinical histories the participants reported. Measured with immunoSEQ multiplex PCR; TCRdb has only the in-frame clones, and not every one. The sample lists 230,000 or so clones, about 88% occurring once. This clonotype originated in a woman younger than 45 who had recovered from COVID-19. Sequencing used PBMCs or T cells enriched from blood (not recorded which). This rearrangement joins TRBV4-2 to TRBJ2-7; D remains ambiguous. The CDR3 here is CASSQLDTPYEQYF. The DNA for the CDR3 is TGTGCCAGCAGCCAATTAGACACCCCCTACGAGCAGTACTTC.